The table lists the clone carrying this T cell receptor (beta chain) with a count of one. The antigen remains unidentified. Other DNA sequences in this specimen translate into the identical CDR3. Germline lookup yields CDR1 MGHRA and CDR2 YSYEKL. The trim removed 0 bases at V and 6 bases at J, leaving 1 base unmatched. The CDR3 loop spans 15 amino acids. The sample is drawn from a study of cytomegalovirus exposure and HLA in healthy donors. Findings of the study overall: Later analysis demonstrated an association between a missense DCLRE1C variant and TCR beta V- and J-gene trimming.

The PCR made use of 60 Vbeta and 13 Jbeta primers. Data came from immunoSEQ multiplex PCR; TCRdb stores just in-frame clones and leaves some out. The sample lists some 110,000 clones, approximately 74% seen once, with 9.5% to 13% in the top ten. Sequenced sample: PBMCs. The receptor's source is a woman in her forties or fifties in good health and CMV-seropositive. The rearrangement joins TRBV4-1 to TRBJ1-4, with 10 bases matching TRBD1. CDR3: CASSQDGTGDEKLFF. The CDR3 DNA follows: TGCGCCAGCAGCCAAGACGGGACAGGGGATGAAAAACTGTTTTTT.